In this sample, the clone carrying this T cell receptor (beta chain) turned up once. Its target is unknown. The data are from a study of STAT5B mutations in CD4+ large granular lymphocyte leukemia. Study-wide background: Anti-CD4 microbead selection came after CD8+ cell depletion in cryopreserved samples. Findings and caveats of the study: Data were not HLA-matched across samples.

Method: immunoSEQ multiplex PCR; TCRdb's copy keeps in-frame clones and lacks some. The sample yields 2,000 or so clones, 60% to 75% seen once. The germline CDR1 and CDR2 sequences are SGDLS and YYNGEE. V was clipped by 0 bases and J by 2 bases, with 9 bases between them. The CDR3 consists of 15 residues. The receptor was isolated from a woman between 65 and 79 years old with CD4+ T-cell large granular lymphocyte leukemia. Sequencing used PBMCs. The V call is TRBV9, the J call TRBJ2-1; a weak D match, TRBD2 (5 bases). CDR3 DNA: TGTGCCAGCAGCGTAGTAGCGACCCCCTACAATGAGCAGTTCTTC. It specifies CASSVVATPYNEQFF.